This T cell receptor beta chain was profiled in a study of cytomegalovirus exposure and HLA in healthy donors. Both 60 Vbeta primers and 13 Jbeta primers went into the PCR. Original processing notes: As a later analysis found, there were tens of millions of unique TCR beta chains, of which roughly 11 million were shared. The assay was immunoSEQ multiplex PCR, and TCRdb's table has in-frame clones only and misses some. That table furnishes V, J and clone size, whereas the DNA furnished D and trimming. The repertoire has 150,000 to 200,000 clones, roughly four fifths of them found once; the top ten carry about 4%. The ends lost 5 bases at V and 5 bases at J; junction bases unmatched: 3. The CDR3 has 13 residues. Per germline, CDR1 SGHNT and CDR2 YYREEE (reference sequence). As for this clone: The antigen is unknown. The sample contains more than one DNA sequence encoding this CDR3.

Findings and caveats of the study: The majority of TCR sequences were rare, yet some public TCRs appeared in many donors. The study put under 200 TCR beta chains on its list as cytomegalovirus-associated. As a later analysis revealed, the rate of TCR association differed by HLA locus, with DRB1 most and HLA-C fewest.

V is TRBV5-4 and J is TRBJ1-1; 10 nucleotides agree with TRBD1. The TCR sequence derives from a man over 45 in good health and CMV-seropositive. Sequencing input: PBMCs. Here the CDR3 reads CASRTGGKTEAFF. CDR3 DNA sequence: TGTGCCAGCAGGACAGGGGGCAAGACTGAAGCTTTCTTT.